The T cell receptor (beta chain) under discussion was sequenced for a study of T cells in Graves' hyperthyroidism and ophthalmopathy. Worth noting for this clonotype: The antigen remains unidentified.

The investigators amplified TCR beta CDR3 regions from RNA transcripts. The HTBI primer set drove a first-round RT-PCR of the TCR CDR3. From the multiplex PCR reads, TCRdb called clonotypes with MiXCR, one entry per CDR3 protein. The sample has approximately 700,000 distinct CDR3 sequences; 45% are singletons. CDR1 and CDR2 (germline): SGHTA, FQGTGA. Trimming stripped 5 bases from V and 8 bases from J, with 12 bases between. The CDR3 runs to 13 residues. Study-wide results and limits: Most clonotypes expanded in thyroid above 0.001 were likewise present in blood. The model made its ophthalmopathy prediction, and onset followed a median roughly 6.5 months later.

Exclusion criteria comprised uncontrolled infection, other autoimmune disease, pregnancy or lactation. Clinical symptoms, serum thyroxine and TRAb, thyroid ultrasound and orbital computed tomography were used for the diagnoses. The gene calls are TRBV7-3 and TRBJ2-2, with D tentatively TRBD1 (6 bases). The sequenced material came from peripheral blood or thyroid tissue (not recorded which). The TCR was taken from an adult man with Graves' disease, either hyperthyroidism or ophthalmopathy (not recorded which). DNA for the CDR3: TGTGCCAGCAGCCACCGGACAGCTGGGGAGCTGTTTTTT. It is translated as CASSHRTAGELFF.